Each of the 30 T cell receptor beta chains below was sequenced from the same sample in a study of T cell repertoires in cytomegalovirus infection. What these receptors recognize is not known. Via MiXCR, TCRdb re-called the reads, giving one row per CDR3 protein. This sample yields roughly 120,000 distinct CDR3 sequences, of which around 28% are seen a single time; about 81% belongs to the top ten. The starting material was CD8+ T cells from cultured PBMCs, obtained from culture after CMV antigen stimulation. The receptor source for this set is a human donor in good health (CMV status not recorded). Some clones in this sample may be carry-over from other donors' samples.

In this sample, this clonotype turned up a few times. The rearrangement links TRBV7-6 to TRBJ2-2; 9 bases are shared with TRBD2. This CDR3 is built from 17 residues. Trimming took 2 bases from V and 3 from J; bases not matched to a gene: 7. Germline V gives CDR1 SGHVS, CDR2 FNYEAQ. The CDR3 sequence: CASSLSSSGGYTGELFF. The CDR3 nucleotides are TGTGCCAGCAGCTTAAGTAGTAGCGGGGGATACACCGGGGAGCTGTTTTTT.

The chain joins TRBV3-1 to TRBJ2-1; 7 bases map to TRBD2. CDR1 and CDR2 (germline): LGHDT, YNNKEL (reference sequence). J gave up 9 bases and V 3 bases, and 8 bases lay outside the gene matches. The length of the CDR3 is 14 residues. The CDR3 DNA reads TGTGCCAGCAGCCAGATTTCCGGGGGGATTGAGCAGTTCTTC. As protein: CASSQISGGIEQFF.

The chain recombines TRBV7-9 with TRBJ1-1; 7 bases map to TRBD1. Per germline, CDR1 SEHNR and CDR2 FQNEAQ (reference sequence). The CDR3 runs 15 residues. Losses at the gene ends were 7 bases for V and 6 bases for J; bases not matched to a gene: 14. The CDR3: CASTLGARGDSEAFF. CDR3 DNA: TGTGCCAGCACCCTAGGTGCCAGGGGGGACTCTGAAGCTTTCTTT.

The chain has TRBV6-1 and TRBJ1-5; weak D call: TRBD1 (6 bases). The CDR3 is 14 residues long. V lost 6 bases and J 6 bases, leaving 15 bases between the germline ends. CDR1 MNHNS and CDR2 SASEGT come from the germline V gene. The CDR3 DNA sequence: TGTGCCAGCAGCCTCTCCAGGGGTTCTCAGCCCCAGCATTTT. Protein sequence: CASSLSRGSQPQHF.

The chain carries TRBV2 and TRBJ2-2; D unresolved. Germline lookup yields CDR1 SNHLY and CDR2 FYNNEI. The CDR3 has 12 residues. The V end was cut by 7 bases, the J end by 3 bases, with 6 bases between. CDR3 in DNA: TGTGCCAGCATCAGTTACACCGGGGAGCTGTTTTTT. Protein: CASISYTGELFF. The full variable domain, in which reference TRBV2 and TRBJ2-2 provide the parts outside the CDR3, is EPEVTQTPSHQVTQMGQEVILRCVPISNHLYFYWYRQILGQKVEFLVSFYNNEISEKSEIFDDQFSVERPDGSNFTLKIRSTKLEDSAMYFCASISYTGELFFGEGSRLTVL.

This clonotype occurred many times. The V call is TRBV7-8, the J call TRBJ1-2; no clear D. V lost 1 base to trimming and J lost 8 bases, with 17 bases between them. CDR1 SGHVS and CDR2 FQNEAQ come from the germline V gene. The CDR3 loop spans 15 amino acids. CDR3 bases: TGTGCCAGCAGCTTAGGAGGCGGCTCGGCTTGGGGCTACACCTTC. Encoded protein: CASSLGGGSAWGYTF.

In its sample, this clonotype was seen a few times. The V gene is TRBV7-9, the J gene TRBJ2-3; 8 bases align to TRBD1. V gave up 6 bases and J gave up 2 bases; unmatched junction bases: 7. This CDR3 contains 15 residues. Germline CDR1 SEHNR, CDR2 FQNEAQ (reference sequence). The CDR3 spells CASRSGQDNTDTQYF. The CDR3 bases are TGTGCCAGCAGGTCGGGACAGGACAACACAGATACGCAGTATTTT.

J is TRBJ2-3 and V is TRBV7-9, with 9 bases aligning to TRBD2. This CDR3 spans 15 amino acids. The V segment lost 6 bases and the J segment 2 bases; nucleotides outside the gene matches: 6. Germline loops: CDR1 SEHNR, CDR2 FQNEAQ (reference sequence). Here the CDR3 DNA reads TGTGCCAGCAGGGAATTAGCGGGGGCCACAGATACGCAGTATTTT. This codes for CASRELAGATDTQYF.

This clonotype was recorded a few times. CDR3 region: CASSPGHMSSYNEQFF. The CDR3 bases are TGTGCCAGCAGCCCGGGACATATGAGCTCCTACAATGAGCAGTTCTTC. The rearrangement joins TRBV7-3 to TRBJ2-1, with D perhaps TRBD1 (6 bases). Per the germline V gene, CDR1 is SGHTA and CDR2 is FQGTGA. This CDR3 is built from 16 residues. Trimming stripped 5 bases from V and 0 bases from J, with 14 bases between.

This chain connects TRBV5-5 to TRBJ2-3; 8 bases are a match to TRBD2. The CDR3 loop spans 14 amino acids. Germline lookup yields CDR1 SGHKS and CDR2 YYEKEE (reference sequence). The J segment lost 4 bases and the V segment lost 3 bases, leaving 4 bases of the junction unmatched. CDR3 sequence reads: CASSSGLVADTQYF. The CDR3 bases are TGTGCCAGCAGCTCGGGACTAGTCGCAGATACGCAGTATTTT. The whole variable domain, remainder taken from reference TRBV5-5 and TRBJ2-3, is DAGVTQSPTHLIKTRGQQVTLRCSPISGHKSVSWYQQVLGQGPQFIFQYYEKEERGRGNFPDRFSARQFPNYSSELNVNALLLGDSALYLCASSSGLVADTQYFGPGTRLTVL.

This clonotype was counted between two and nine times. This chain links TRBV6-1 with TRBJ2-3; D not resolved. V was trimmed by 0 bases and J by 6 bases, leaving 7 bases between them. The CDR3 length is 13 residues. Germline V CDR1 and CDR2: MNHNS, SASEGT. CDR3 in amino acids: CASSEASWDTQYF. CDR3 nucleotide sequence: TGTGCCAGCAGTGAAGCTTCGTGGGATACGCAGTATTTT.

The chain combines TRBV5-6 with TRBJ2-7; 7 bases align to TRBD1. From germline, CDR1 is SGHDT and CDR2 YYEEEE. This CDR3 is built from 12 residues. The V segment lost 4 bases and the J segment 5 bases; nucleotides outside the gene matches: 3. CDR3 region: CASSLGTDEQYF. The CDR3, as DNA: TGTGCCAGCAGCCTAGGGACAGACGAGCAGTACTTC. The whole variable domain, remainder taken from reference TRBV5-6 and TRBJ2-7, is DAGVTQSPTHLIKTRGQQVTLRCSPKSGHDTVSWYQQALGQGPQFIFQYYEEEERQRGNFPDRFSGHQFPNYSSELNVNALLLGDSALYLCASSLGTDEQYFGPGTRLTVT.

In this sample, this clonotype turned up a few times. The chain combines TRBV7-9 with TRBJ2-1; 11 bases fit TRBD2. CDR1 is SEHNR, CDR2 FQNEAQ, per germline (reference sequence). There are 15 residues in the CDR3. Trimming took 4 bases from V and 2 from J; bases not matched to a gene: 1. The CDR3 DNA sequence: TGTGCCAGCAGCTCTAGCGGGGGGACCTACAATGAGCAGTTCTTC. This translates into CASSSSGGTYNEQFF. Together with reference TRBV7-9 and TRBJ2-1, the CDR3 gives the full variable domain: DTGVSQNPRHKITKRGQNVTFRCDPISEHNRLYWYRQTLGQGPEFLTYFQNEAQLEKSRLLSDRFSAERPKGSFSTLEIQRTEQGDSAMYLCASSSSGGTYNEQFFGPGTRLTVL.

This chain links TRBV12-3 or TRBV12-4 with TRBJ2-5; D is perhaps TRBD2 (5 bases). The V and J ends lost 6 bases and 3 bases respectively, with 11 bases between them. The CDR3 is made up of 13 amino acids. The CDR3 nucleotides read TGTGCCAGCAGCCACGACGGGAAAGAGACCCAGTACTTC. Residues: CASSHDGKETQYF.

This clonotype was observed a handful of times. CDR3 loop: CASTTSGGASEAFF. The CDR3 coding sequence is TGTGCCAGCACCACCTCCGGAGGAGCCTCTGAAGCTTTCTTT. This rearrangement joins TRBV12-3 or TRBV12-4 to TRBJ1-1, with D unresolved. Trimming cost V 7 bases and J 6 bases, with 18 bases left between them. The CDR3 contains 14 residues.

A remark on this clonotype: At one of its ends the junction is not consistent with the germline gene, which may arise from a read error. The chain employs TRBV25-1 and TRBJ2-3, with D unresolved. This CDR3 has 12 amino acids. Germline V CDR1 and CDR2: MGHDK, SYGVNS. This CDR3 is CASSEYTDMQYF. Written as DNA, the CDR3 is TGTGCCAGCAGTGAGTACACAGATATGCAGTATTTT.

This chain connects TRBV27 to TRBJ2-7, with D perhaps TRBD2 (5 bases). Germline CDR1 is MNHEY and CDR2 is SMNVEV (reference sequence). Trimming cost V 6 bases and J 3 bases, with 21 bases left between them. The CDR3 totals 16 residues. Written as DNA, the CDR3 is TGTGCCAGCAGCTTGGACGGGCCTACCGGGAACTACGAGCAGTACTTC. It encodes CASSLDGPTGNYEQYF.

This clonotype was picked up a small number of times. The rearrangement joins TRBV12-3 or TRBV12-4 to TRBJ1-1; D uncertain. V shed 5 bases and J shed 4 bases, with 8 bases lying between them. The CDR3 totals 12 residues. CDR3 DNA: TGTGCCAGCAGTATGGGGTTCACTGAAGCTTTCTTT. Protein product: CASSMGFTEAFF.

The chain has TRBV4-1 and TRBJ2-7; D is possibly TRBD1 (6 bases). Germline-derived CDR1 and CDR2 are MGHRA and YSYEKL. This CDR3 has 14 amino acids. V was pared by 4 bases and J by 3 bases, with 13 bases between. The CDR3 nucleotides read TGCGCCAGCAGCCCCCGGACAGCATTCTACGAGCAGTACTTC. It codes for CASSPRTAFYEQYF.

The chain combines TRBV5-1 with TRBJ1-2; D gene ambiguous. The CDR3 loop spans 15 amino acids. Per germline, CDR1 SGHRS and CDR2 YFSETQ. The V end was cut by 4 bases, the J end by 0 bases, with 13 bases between. The CDR3 DNA follows: TGCGCCAGCAGCCCTTTGGAGGGAGCTAACTATGGCTACACCTTC. Translating it yields CASSPLEGANYGYTF.

The J gene is TRBJ2-4, the V gene TRBV2; 13 bases agree with TRBD2. Looked up from germline, CDR1 is SNHLY and CDR2 is FYNNEI. CDR3 length: 17 residues. V shed 2 bases, J shed 6 bases, and the junction held 7 bases outside the gene matches. In nucleotides, the CDR3 is TGTGCCAGCAGTGAAAGATGGACTAGCGGGGGAGGAAACATTCAGTACTTC. This translates into CASSERWTSGGGNIQYF.

In its sample, this clonotype was seen a few times. The chain is built from TRBV4-1 and TRBJ2-7, with a weak D call TRBD1 (5 bases). V lost 1 base and J lost 4, with 8 bases in between. The CDR3 spans 13 residues. CDR1 MGHRA and CDR2 YSYEKL come from the germline V gene. The CDR3 nucleotides read TGCGCCAGCAGCCAAGTCGACAGATACGAGCAGTACTTC. It specifies CASSQVDRYEQYF.

The chain carries TRBV7-2 and TRBJ2-2, with no clear D. Trimming cost V 2 bases and J 6 bases, with 7 bases left between them. Germline-derived CDR1 and CDR2 are SGHTA and FQGNSA. The CDR3 loop spans 13 amino acids. The CDR3 DNA follows: TGTGCCAGCAGCTTACTTTCGGCCGGGGAGCTGTTTTTT. This sequence encodes CASSLLSAGELFF.

This chain links TRBV20-1 with TRBJ1-1, with D hard to call. There are 16 residues in the CDR3. V lost 3 bases, J lost 4 bases, and 21 bases lay in between. Germline loops: CDR1 DFQATT, CDR2 SNEGSKA (reference sequence). The CDR3 here is CSASQEPNPRVTEAFF. CDR3 coding DNA: TGCAGTGCTAGCCAGGAGCCTAACCCCCGAGTCACTGAAGCTTTCTTT.

J is TRBJ2-7 and V is TRBV12-3 or TRBV12-4; 7 nucleotides align to TRBD2. The CDR3 extends over 15 amino acids. V lost 2 bases, J lost 4 bases, and 8 bases stayed unmatched. The CDR3 is CASSLYGGNYYEQYF. In nucleotides, the CDR3 is TGTGCCAGCAGTTTATACGGGGGGAACTATTACGAGCAGTACTTC.

J is TRBJ2-7 and V is TRBV11-3; 8 bases align to TRBD1. V dropped 4 bases and J dropped 9; count of bases not matched to a gene: 8. Germline CDR1 is SGHNT and CDR2 is YENEEA. The CDR3 has 13 residues. The CDR3 DNA reads TGTGCCAGCAGCTACAGGGGGTCTGCTGTGCAGTACTTC. It specifies CASSYRGSAVQYF.

J is TRBJ2-1 and V is TRBV29-1; D unresolved. V lost 2 bases, J lost 7 bases, and 9 bases lay in between. This CDR3 comprises 12 residues. CDR1 and CDR2 from the germline V gene are SQVTM and ANQGSEA. The CDR3 nucleotides read TGCAGCGTTGAAAAACTTCTAAATGAGCAGTTCTTC. Protein: CSVEKLLNEQFF.

This clonotype has a count of ten or more. The rearrangement links TRBV27 to TRBJ2-2; D remains unclear. The germline V and J ends were trimmed by 3 bases and 4 bases, with 0 bases remaining between them. This CDR3 spans 11 amino acids. CDR1 and CDR2 from the germline V gene are MNHEY and SMNVEV (reference sequence). The CDR3 coding sequence is TGTGCCAGCAGTTTCACCGGGGAGCTGTTTTTT. It is translated as CASSFTGELFF.

This clonotype was observed a single time. V and J are TRBV7-4 and TRBJ2-1; D remains ambiguous. The germline V gene encodes CDR1 SGHVT and CDR2 SQSDAQ. This CDR3 contains 13 residues. Trimming removed 0 bases at V and 10 bases at J, with 10 bases between. CDR3 DNA sequence: TGTGCCAGCAGCTTAGCCGGTGGTCAGGAGCAGTTCTTC. Protein: CASSLAGGQEQFF. Filled out from reference TRBV7-4 and TRBJ2-1, the complete variable domain reads GAGVSQSPRYKVAKRGRDVALRCDSISGHVTLYWYRQTLGQGSEVLTYSQSDAQRDKSGRPSGRFSAERPERSVSTLKIQRTEQGDSAVYLCASSLAGGQEQFFGPGTRLTVL.

This clonotype was counted only a few times. The chain recombines TRBV6-1 with TRBJ1-2, with D possibly matching TRBD1 (6 bases). Trimming pared 8 bases from V and 4 bases from J, leaving 23 bases between. Germline loops: CDR1 MNHNS, CDR2 SASEGT. The CDR3 is 16 residues long. Here the CDR3 reads CASWGPSNLSPYGYTF. CDR3 DNA: TGTGCCAGCTGGGGGCCCTCGAACCTCAGCCCCTATGGCTACACCTTC.